This is a list of T cell receptor beta chains from one sample in a study of T cell responses to AZD1222 COVID-19 vaccine. TCRdb's copy holds only in-frame clones and misses some; the assay was immunoSEQ multiplex PCR. The table lists about 150,000 clones, 92% of them singletons. The sequencing here drew on peripheral blood, taken 28 days after the second AZD1222 dose. These receptors originate from an adult who received the AZD1222 COVID-19 vaccine. Each CDR3 is given without its conserved first and last residue. Each record gives: V gene, CDR3 protein.

TRBV9	ASSRPNGPGELF
TRBV6-2/TRBV6-3	ASSYSFSHTGTLSNQPQH
TRBV12-3/TRBV12-4	ASSLQVNTEAF
TRBV6-6	ASSYSRQGKAYGYT
TRBV25-1	ASSEYNQPQH
TRBV6-6	ASRLTGFNSPLH
TRBV28	ASSPTGSNQPQH
TRBV7-3	ASSMGLAGVDEQY
TRBV5-1	ASSDGAGAGDAEQY
TRBV28	ASSPTPERANVLT
TRBV7-8	ASSSEGQVMGTEAF
TRBV2	ASSVRDRDQPQH
TRBV14	ASSPRTVGKLF
TRBV18	ASSPAGYHEQY
TRBV13	ASSLRDGDSPLH
TRBV28	ASGGEKLF